This is a list of T cell receptor beta chains from one sample in a study of control samples from healthy donors and cancer patients. Method: immunoSEQ multiplex PCR; TCRdb's copy keeps in-frame clones and lacks some. The profile shows 150,000 to 200,000 clones, almost 90% of them singletons. Sequenced sample: blood. These receptors were obtained from a woman younger than 45 in good health. Each CDR3 is given with its conserved first and last residue. A D gene is named only where the DNA matches it firmly. Not every row has a clone size; where given, it reads once, few, many or a size class.

J,size,V,D,DNA,CDR3
TRBJ1-5,NA,TRBV19,NA,TGTGCCAGTACCGCGTTCGGCTCTAGGGGCAATCAGCCCCAGCATTTT,CASTAFGSRGNQPQHF
TRBJ2-3,NA,TRBV7-2,NA,TGTGCCAGCAGCCTCCGGGACTTCCGCACAGATACGCAGTATTTT,CASSLRDFRTDTQYF
TRBJ1-1,NA,TRBV6-1,NA,TGTGCCAGCAGTGAACCAGGCCTCCACACTGAAGCTTTCTTT,CASSEPGLHTEAFF
TRBJ1-2,NA,TRBV28,NA,TGTGCCAGCAGCCCTCCGGGCCGGTCCGCCCTCTATGGCTACACCTTC,CASSPPGRSALYGYTF
TRBJ2-1,few,TRBV3-1/TRBV3-2,TRBD1,TGTGCCAGCAGCCTGACAGGGACCCTCTACAATGAGCAGTTCTTC,CASSLTGTLYNEQFF
TRBJ2-1,NA,TRBV11-2,NA,TGTGCCAGCAGCTCTCGAAATGAGCAGTTCTTC,CASSSRNEQFF
TRBJ2-7,NA,TRBV30,TRBD2,TGTGCCTGGGGGGATCCACTAGCGGGGGTTTCCTACGAGCAGTACTTC,CAWGDPLAGVSYEQYF
TRBJ1-5,NA,TRBV5-6,TRBD1,TGTGCCAGCAGCTCCGGGACAGGGGGCAATCAGCCCCAGCATTTT,CASSSGTGGNQPQHF
TRBJ2-2,NA,TRBV12-5,NA,TGTGCTAGTGGTTTGTTACACAAAACCGCGGTAGAGGAGAACACCGGGGAGCTGTTTTTT,CASGLLHKTAVEENTGELFF
TRBJ2-1,NA,TRBV5-1,NA,TGCGCCAGCAGCTTGGTGGGGCTCTCCTACAATGAGCAGTTCTTC,CASSLVGLSYNEQFF
TRBJ1-5,NA,TRBV28,NA,TGTGCCAGCAGCCTGGGACTCAGCGGCAATCAGCCCCAGCATTTT,CASSLGLSGNQPQHF
TRBJ1-2,NA,TRBV9,NA,TGTGCCAGCAGCGGGGGCTCCGGGACCCACTATGGCTACACCTTC,CASSGGSGTHYGYTF
TRBJ1-5,once,TRBV6-6,NA,TGTGCCAGCAGTCAAGGGGGAAGAGATCAGCCCCAGCATTTT,CASSQGGRDQPQHF
TRBJ2-5,NA,TRBV7-9,NA,TGTGCCAGCACCGCCGGAGGAGGGTTTGAGACCCAGTACTTC,CASTAGGGFETQYF
TRBJ2-5,NA,TRBV3-1/TRBV3-2,NA,TGTGCCAGCAGCCACCACGGAATAAATATAGAGACCCAGTACTTC,CASSHHGINIETQYF
TRBJ1-5,NA,TRBV19,TRBD1,TGTGCCAGTAGTCAGGGGGCGGGAAATCAGCCCCAGCATTTT,CASSQGAGNQPQHF
TRBJ2-5,NA,TRBV7-9,TRBD2,TGTGCCAGCAGTTTTGGCGGGGGGACTAGCCAGTACTTC,CASSFGGGTSQYF
TRBJ1-2,NA,TRBV19,NA,TGTGCCAGTAGTATCTCGGGCGGTGGCTATGGCTACACCTTC,CASSISGGGYGYTF
TRBJ1-3,NA,TRBV4-1,TRBD1,TGCGCCGCCGGGACAGCACCATTCTCTGGAAACACCATATATTTT,CAAGTAPFSGNTIYF
TRBJ2-7,NA,TRBV5-5,TRBD2,TGTGCCAGCAGCTTGATCCGGGGGGCCTACGAGCAGTACTTC,CASSLIRGAYEQYF
TRBJ1-3,NA,TRBV9,NA,TGTGCCAGCAGCGTAGATACCTCAGCAGCTGGAAACACCATATATTTT,CASSVDTSAAGNTIYF
TRBJ1-2,NA,TRBV3-1/TRBV3-2,NA,TGTGCCAGCAGCCTCGAGGGGCGCTTATATGGCTACACCTTC,CASSLEGRLYGYTF
TRBJ2-7,NA,TRBV4-1,NA,TGCGCCAGCAGCCAAACTACTAACTACGAGCAGTACTTC,CASSQTTNYEQYF
TRBJ1-1,NA,TRBV5-1,NA,TGCGCCAGCAGAACCCGCTGGGGGACTGAAGCTTTCTTT,CASRTRWGTEAFF
TRBJ2-7,NA,TRBV5-1,NA,TGCGCCAGCAGCAGTGACCCGTCCAGCTCCTACGAGCAGTACTTC,CASSSDPSSSYEQYF
TRBJ2-3,NA,TRBV30,NA,TGTGCCTGGAATTTGGGATACACAGATACGCAGTATTTT,CAWNLGYTDTQYF
TRBJ1-2,few,TRBV6-1,TRBD1,TGTGCCAGCAGTGAAGCGCTTATACTGAGTGGGAAAGGCGGGACAGGAAACGGCTACACCTTC,CASSEALILSGKGGTGNGYTF
TRBJ2-2,NA,TRBV6-6,NA,TGTGCCAGCAGTTACGTTCGAACCGGGGAGCTGTTTTTT,CASSYVRTGELFF
TRBJ1-2,NA,TRBV27,NA,TGTGCCAGCAGCAGAACCGGGCCTCTAATCTACACCTTC,CASSRTGPLIYTF
TRBJ2-6,NA,TRBV5-1,NA,TGCGCCAGCAGCTTGGATTGGGGGACTGGGGCCAACGTCCTGACTTTC,CASSLDWGTGANVLTF
TRBJ2-2,NA,TRBV7-8,NA,TGTGCCAGCGCGGTTTGGGGGGGCACTACCGGGGAGCTGTTTTTT,CASAVWGGTTGELFF
TRBJ2-3,once,TRBV7-2,NA,TGTGCCAGCAGCTTAGGGGGTGCAGATACGCAGTATTTT,CASSLGGADTQYF
TRBJ2-5,NA,TRBV5-4,NA,TGTGCCAGCAGCTTGGCTTCGGACCTGGAGACCCAGTACTTC,CASSLASDLETQYF
TRBJ2-5,NA,TRBV5-6,TRBD2,TGTGCCAGCAGCTTGGGCCCGGGGGGGCCAGAGACCCAGTACTTC,CASSLGPGGPETQYF
TRBJ2-2,NA,TRBV24-1,NA,TGTGCCACCAGTGATTTTCGCAGTACGAACACCGGGGAGCTGTTTTTT,CATSDFRSTNTGELFF
TRBJ1-1,NA,TRBV10-3,NA,TGTGCCATCAGTGAATTAATGGAGGCTGAAGCTTTCTTT,CAISELMEAEAFF
TRBJ1-6,NA,TRBV19,TRBD1,TGTGCCAGTAAGGGCCGGGACAGCTATTCACCCCTCCACTTT,CASKGRDSYSPLHF
TRBJ2-1,NA,TRBV10-3,NA,TGTGCCATCAGTGAGGTTAAAAATGAGCAGTTCTTC,CAISEVKNEQFF
TRBJ2-7,NA,TRBV3-1/TRBV3-2,NA,TGTGCCAGCAGACCGGAGGGCGAGCAGTACTTC,CASRPEGEQYF